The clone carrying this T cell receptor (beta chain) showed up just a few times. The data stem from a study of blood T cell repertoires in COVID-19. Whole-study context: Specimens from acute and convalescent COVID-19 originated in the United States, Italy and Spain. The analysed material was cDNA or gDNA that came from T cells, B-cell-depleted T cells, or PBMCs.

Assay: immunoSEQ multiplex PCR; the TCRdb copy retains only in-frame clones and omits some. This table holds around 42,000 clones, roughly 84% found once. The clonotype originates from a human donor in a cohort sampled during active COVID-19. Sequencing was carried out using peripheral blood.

The CDR3 is CASSRTETLTGELFF. CDR3 nucleotide sequence: TGTGCCAGTAGCAGAACAGAAACCCTCACCGGGGAGCTGTTTTTT. J is TRBJ2-2 and V is TRBV19; no definite D call. CDR1 and CDR2 (germline): LNHDA, SQIVND (reference sequence). With 6 bases removed from V and 4 bases from J, the gap between germline ends came to 15 bases. The CDR3 sequence is 15 residues long.